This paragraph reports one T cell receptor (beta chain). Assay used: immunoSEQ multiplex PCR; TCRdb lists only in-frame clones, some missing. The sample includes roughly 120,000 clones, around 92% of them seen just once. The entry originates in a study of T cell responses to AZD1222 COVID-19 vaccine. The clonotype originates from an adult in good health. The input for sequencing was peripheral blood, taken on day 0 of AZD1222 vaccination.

The chain's CDR3 is CASSPGRGMNTEAFF. CDR3 in DNA: TGTGCCAGCAGCCCGGGGAGGGGAATGAACACTGAAGCTTTCTTT. The gene calls are TRBV7-2 and TRBJ1-1, with a weak D call TRBD1 (5 bases). The CDR3 runs 15 residues. V lost 5 bases to trimming and J lost 0 bases, with 13 bases between them. The germline CDR1 and CDR2 sequences are SGHTA and FQGNSA. Full variable domain (missing parts from reference TRBV7-2 and TRBJ1-1): GAGVSQSPSNKVTEKGKDVELRCDPISGHTALYWYRQSLGQGLEFLIYFQGNSAPDKSGLPSDRFSAERTGGSVSTLTIQRTQQEDSAVYLCASSPGRGMNTEAFFGQGTRLTVV.